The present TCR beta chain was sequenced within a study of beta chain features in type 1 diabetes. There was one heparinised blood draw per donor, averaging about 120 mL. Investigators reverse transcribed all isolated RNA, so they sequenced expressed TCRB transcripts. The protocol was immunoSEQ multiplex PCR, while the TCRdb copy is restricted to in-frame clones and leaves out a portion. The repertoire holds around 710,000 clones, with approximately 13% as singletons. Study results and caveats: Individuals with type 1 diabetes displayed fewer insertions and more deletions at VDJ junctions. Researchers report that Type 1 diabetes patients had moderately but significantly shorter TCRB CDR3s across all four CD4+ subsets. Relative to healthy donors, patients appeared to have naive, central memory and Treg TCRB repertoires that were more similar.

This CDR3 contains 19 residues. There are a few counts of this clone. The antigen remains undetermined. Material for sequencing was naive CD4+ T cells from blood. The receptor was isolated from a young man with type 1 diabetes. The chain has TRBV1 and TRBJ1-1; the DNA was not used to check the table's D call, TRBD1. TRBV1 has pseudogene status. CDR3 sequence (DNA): TGCACCAGCAGCCAAGATTCATCCAAGGGACAGGGGGCGAGCACTGAAGCTTTCTTT. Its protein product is CTSSQDSSKGQGASTEAFF.